A single sample gave rise to the 23 T cell receptor beta chains below, sequenced in a study of OX40 agonist ivuxolimab in advanced cancers. The method was the immunoSEQ multiplex PCR assay. As stored in TCRdb, this immuneACCESS dataset retains in-frame rearrangements with V and J assigned. A fraction of the clones does not appear; measured against another copy, unresolved V genes explain less than half of the discrepancy, and the remainder lacks a known reason. Across this sample there are more than 75,000 clones, with more than 75% seen only once. The ten largest account for roughly 0.75% of the sample. Sequences were derived from CD4+ or CD8+ T cells sorted from blood, sampled in a trial of the OX40 agonist ivuxolimab. These receptors were collected from an adult with an advanced solid tumor such as melanoma, head and neck, liver or kidney cancer.

The chain employs TRBV7-2 and TRBJ1-3; 7 bases match TRBD1. The ends lost 5 bases at V and 8 bases at J; junction bases unmatched: 6. The CDR3 totals 13 residues. CDR1 and CDR2 (germline): SGHTA, FQGNSA. The CDR3 bases are TGTGCCAGCAGCCTGGACAGGCTTGACACCATATATTTT. It encodes CASSLDRLDTIYF.

V and J are TRBV4-3 and TRBJ2-1; 12 bases align to TRBD2. The CDR3 is 15 amino acids. Germline-derived CDR1 and CDR2 are LGHNA and YSLEER. With 2 bases clipped from V and 7 bases from J, the junction kept 3 bases outside the gene matches. The CDR3 coding sequence is TGCGCCAGCAGCCAATCTAGCGGGAGGGCAAATGAGCAGTTCTTC. Translating it yields CASSQSSGRANEQFF.

The chain combines TRBV9 with TRBJ1-1; tentative D call: TRBD1 (5 bases). The V end was cut by 1 base, the J end by 4 bases, with 8 bases between. The germline gives CDR1 SGDLS, CDR2 YYNGEE. The CDR3 covers 13 residues. This CDR3 is CASSVFQGTEAFF. Written as DNA, the CDR3 is TGTGCCAGCAGCGTATTCCAGGGCACTGAAGCTTTCTTT.

This chain links TRBV5-1 with TRBJ2-7, with D possibly being TRBD1 (6 bases). This CDR3 has 15 residues. V was shortened by 1 base and J by 1 base, with 12 bases between the two germline ends. CDR1 and CDR2 from the germline V gene are SGHRS and YFSETQ. In nucleotides, the CDR3 is TGCGCCAGCAGCTTGCAGGGGCAGGGGTCCTACGAGCAGTACTTC. It specifies CASSLQGQGSYEQYF.

The rearrangement uses TRBV2 and TRBJ2-5, with 8 bases lining up with TRBD1. Germline V gene sequence: CDR1 SNHLY, CDR2 FYNNEI. CDR3 size: 14 residues. J was trimmed by 4 bases and V by 6 bases; bases with no gene match: 7. The CDR3 spells CASRVTGGGETQYF. As DNA, the CDR3 is TGTGCCAGCAGGGTTACAGGGGGAGGAGAGACCCAGTACTTC.

The CDR3 loop reads CAWSGDYSNQPQHF. In DNA form, the CDR3 reads TGTGCCTGGAGTGGGGATTATAGCAATCAGCCCCAGCATTTT. The rearrangement uses TRBV30 and TRBJ1-5; D unresolved. The CDR3 contains 14 residues. The ends were cut back, 1 base at V and 0 bases at J, with 7 bases in the middle. Germline V CDR1 and CDR2: GTSNPN, SVGIG (reference sequence).

The chain joins TRBV19 to TRBJ1-1, with a weak D call TRBD1 (6 bases). Looked up from germline, CDR1 is LNHDA and CDR2 is SQIVND (reference sequence). The CDR3 is 13 amino acids. V was shortened by 9 bases and J by 6 bases, with 17 bases between the two germline ends. CDR3 in amino acids: CASAQGGGSEAFF. CDR3 bases: TGTGCCAGCGCACAGGGCGGGGGGTCTGAAGCTTTCTTT.

The chain has TRBV4-3 and TRBJ2-1; 9 positions agree with TRBD2. V lost 3 bases to trimming and J lost 1 base; unmatched junction nucleotides: 4. Looked up from germline, CDR1 is LGHNA and CDR2 is YSLEER. This CDR3 has 16 residues. CDR3 nucleotide sequence: TGCGCCAGCAGCCAGGCGACTAGCGGTTCCTACAATGAGCAGTTCTTC. This gives the protein CASSQATSGSYNEQFF.

The CDR3 bases are TGTGCCAGCAGCGGAGACCAGCTCAATGAGCAGTTCTTC. Its protein is CASSGDQLNEQFF. The V gene is TRBV28, the J gene TRBJ2-1; D gene unclear. With 6 bases removed from V and 6 bases from J, the gap between germline ends came to 12 bases. The germline gives CDR1 MDHEN, CDR2 SYDVKM. CDR3 length: 13 amino acids.

The chain links TRBV2 to TRBJ2-7, with D perhaps assigned TRBD1 or TRBD2 (5 bases each). CDR1 and CDR2 from the germline V gene are SNHLY and FYNNEI. This CDR3 is 11 amino acids long. The CDR3 coding sequence is TGTGCATGGCGAGGGGCCCACGAGCAGTACTTC. Amino acid sequence: CAWRGAHEQYF.

The V call is TRBV5-6, the J call TRBJ2-1; D may be TRBD2 (7 bases). Germline CDR1 SGHDT, CDR2 YYEEEE. CDR3 length: 15 amino acids. Between the trimmed V and J ends, which lost 1 base and 6 bases, there was a span of 14 bases. CDR3 sequence (DNA): TGTGCCAGCAGCTTGAGATCGGGGGGCATCAATGAGCAGTTCTTC. This codes for CASSLRSGGINEQFF.

The chain recombines TRBV18 with TRBJ1-2; the D gene is possibly TRBD1 (6 bases). Germline assignment: CDR1 KGHSH and CDR2 LQKENI. This CDR3 contains 15 residues. Deletions cut 0 bases from V and 2 bases from J, with 10 bases between. The CDR3, as DNA: TGTGCCAGCTCACCACCGACAGGCGGAAACTATGGCTACACCTTC. Protein: CASSPPTGGNYGYTF.

The V call is TRBV18, the J call TRBJ2-7, with a possible D match to TRBD1 (6 bases). Germline-derived CDR1 and CDR2 are KGHSH and LQKENI. The CDR3 has 13 residues. Trimming pared 4 bases from V and 2 bases from J, leaving 9 bases between. The CDR3, as DNA: TGTGCCAGCTCACGACAGGACACCTACGAGCAGTACTTC. It yields the protein CASSRQDTYEQYF.

The chain is built from TRBV29-1 and TRBJ2-7; D is perhaps TRBD2 (6 bases). V lost 5 bases and J lost 7, with 15 bases in between. Germline loops: CDR1 SQVTM, CDR2 ANQGSEA. The CDR3 contains 12 residues. The CDR3 spells CSVSGGFGEQYF. For the CDR3, the DNA is TGCAGCGTTTCCGGGGGTTTTGGGGAGCAGTACTTC.

This chain uses TRBV4-3 with TRBJ2-5; D is uncertain. V was shortened by 0 bases and J by 1 base, with 12 bases between the two germline ends. Germline loops: CDR1 LGHNA, CDR2 YSLEER. This CDR3 spans 16 amino acids. In DNA form, the CDR3 reads TGCGCCAGCAGCCAAGATGGAACAGTATCCCAAGAGACCCAGTACTTC. This codes for CASSQDGTVSQETQYF.

The chain uses TRBV5-1 and TRBJ2-2, with 8 bases that match TRBD2. This CDR3 is built from 13 residues. Germline trimming cut 4 bases from V and 11 bases from J; bases unmatched to any gene: 7. The V gene's germline CDR1 is SGHRS and CDR2 YFSETQ. CDR3 residues: CASSEGLGLELFF. Here the CDR3 DNA reads TGCGCCAGCAGCGAGGGACTAGGGCTCGAGCTGTTTTTT.

The genes are TRBV25-1 and TRBJ2-1; 12 nucleotides line up with TRBD2. Germline lookup yields CDR1 MGHDK and CDR2 SYGVNS. V lost 9 bases, J lost 5 bases, and 8 bases stayed unmatched. The CDR3 runs 15 residues. The CDR3 region is CASSTSGGSHNEQFF. DNA for the CDR3: TGTGCCAGTTCGACTAGCGGGGGTTCCCACAATGAGCAGTTCTTC. Looking up the rest from reference TRBV25-1 and TRBJ2-1 gives the full variable domain: EADIYQTPRYLVIGTGKKITLECSQTMGHDKMYWYQQDPGMELHLIHYSYGVNSTEKGDLSSESTVSRIRTEHFPLTLESARPSHTSQYLCASSTSGGSHNEQFFGPGTRLTVL.

The chain recombines TRBV6-5 with TRBJ2-7; a possible D gene is TRBD1 (5 bases). V was cut by 6 bases and J by 2 bases, with 17 bases left in between. CDR1 and CDR2 (germline): MNHEY, SVGAGI. There are 15 residues in the CDR3. The CDR3: CASRDRQTHAYEQYF. DNA for the CDR3: TGTGCCAGCAGAGATCGACAGACTCACGCCTACGAGCAGTACTTC.

The J gene is TRBJ2-1, the V gene TRBV7-2; tentative D call: TRBD1 (6 bases). V gave up 0 bases and J gave up 3 bases, with 9 bases separating them. Germline V lookup: CDR1 SGHTA, CDR2 FQGNSA. This CDR3 spans 15 amino acids. This chain's CDR3 is CASSLAIQGYNEQFF. The CDR3 region has the DNA TGTGCCAGCAGCTTAGCGATACAGGGCTACAATGAGCAGTTCTTC.

J is TRBJ2-1 and V is TRBV30; D gene uncertain. The length of the CDR3 is 12 residues. Trimming removed 0 bases from V and 5 bases from J, with 5 bases in between. Germline CDR1 is GTSNPN and CDR2 is SVGIG (reference sequence). CDR3 bases: TGTGCCTGGAGTGTAATGCACAATGAGCAGTTCTTC. Protein: CAWSVMHNEQFF. The variable domain in full, completed from reference TRBV30 and TRBJ2-1, reads SQTIHQWPATLVQPVGSPLSLECTVEGTSNPNLYWYRQAAGRGLQLLFYSVGIGQISSEVPQNLSASRPQDRQFILSSKKLLLSDSGFYLCAWSVMHNEQFFGPGTRLTVL.

The sample holds a few counts of this clone. V usage is TRBV7-2 and J usage is TRBJ1-2, with no clear D. CDR3 length: 13 residues. The V gene's germline CDR1 is SGHTA and CDR2 FQGNSA. The V and J ends lost 1 base and 7 bases respectively, with 10 bases between them. The CDR3 region is CASSLGLNSGYTF. The CDR3 coding sequence is TGTGCCAGCAGCTTAGGGCTCAATTCTGGCTACACCTTC.

CDR3 amino acids: CASMTSGVYNEQFF. DNA of the CDR3: TGTGCCAGTATGACTAGCGGAGTTTACAATGAGCAGTTCTTC. J is TRBJ2-1 and V is TRBV19; 9 bases match TRBD2. Germline trimming cut 7 bases from V and 4 bases from J; bases unmatched to any gene: 5. Germline V gene sequence: CDR1 LNHDA, CDR2 SQIVND (reference sequence). The CDR3 extends over 14 amino acids.

The chain carries TRBV10-2 and TRBJ2-7, with D perhaps TRBD1 or TRBD2 (5 bases each). This CDR3 region has 14 residues. V was pared by 8 bases and J by 7 bases, with 21 bases between. Germline assignment: CDR1 WSHSY and CDR2 SAAADI. The CDR3 sequence is CASSWGGPLEEQYF. CDR3 DNA sequence: TGCGCCAGCTCGTGGGGCGGGCCCCTGGAAGAGCAGTACTTC.